These 4 T cell receptor beta chains were all obtained from the same sample, sequenced in a study of cytomegalovirus exposure and HLA in healthy donors. Profiled with immunoSEQ multiplex PCR; TCRdb holds only in-frame clones, not every one. In the table there are tens of thousands of clones, approximately 94% of which are singletons. Sequences were obtained from PBMCs. The source is a woman aged 30 to 39 in good health and CMV-seropositive.

The gene calls are TRBV14 and TRBJ2-5; TRBD1 agrees at 8 bases. Germline trimming cut 3 bases from V and 7 bases from J; bases unmatched to any gene: 4. The CDR3 runs to 13 residues. Germline V gene lookup returns CDR1 SGHDN and CDR2 FVKESK. The CDR3 region is CASSHQDRATQYF. The CDR3 DNA sequence: TGTGCCAGCAGCCATCAGGACAGGGCGACCCAGTACTTC.

This clone came up once. The chain uses TRBV11-2 and TRBJ1-3; 8 bases agree with TRBD1. The CDR3 is 17 residues long. In germline, CDR1 is SGHAT, CDR2 FQNNGV. Trimming took 2 bases from V and 4 from J; bases not matched to a gene: 10. CDR3 residues: CASSLRTGRTGGNTIYF. CDR3 coding DNA: TGTGCCAGCAGCTTAAGGACAGGGCGTACAGGAGGAAACACCATATATTTT.

The rearrangement links TRBV27 to TRBJ1-2, with D perhaps matching TRBD1 (6 bases). The V gene lost 0 bases and the J gene lost 7 bases, with 15 bases spanning the gap. The CDR3 length is 15 residues. Germline V gene sequence: CDR1 MNHEY, CDR2 SMNVEV (reference sequence). CDR3 nucleotide sequence: TGTGCCAGCAGTTTATCGACCCGGGGGGCGGGTGGCTACACCTTC. Residues: CASSLSTRGAGGYTF.

The gene calls are TRBV19 and TRBJ2-7; D is unclear. There are 13 residues in the CDR3. CDR1 LNHDA and CDR2 SQIVND come from the germline V gene (reference sequence). The ends were cut back, 0 bases at V and 9 bases at J, with 12 bases in the middle. The CDR3 sequence is CASSIDANRRQYF. DNA of the CDR3: TGTGCCAGTAGTATAGATGCGAACCGTAGGCAGTACTTC. The full variable domain, in which reference TRBV19 and TRBJ2-7 provide the parts outside the CDR3, is DGGITQSPKYLFRKEGQNVTLSCEQNLNHDAMYWYRQDPGQGLRLIYYSQIVNDFQKGDIAEGYSVSREKKESFPLTVTSAQKNPTAFYLCASSIDANRRQYFGPGTRLTVT.